In its sample, the clone carrying this TCR beta chain was seen a few times. Germline V gene data show CDR1 as SNHLY and CDR2 as FYNNEI. The CDR3 loop spans 11 amino acids. V lost 5 bases and J lost 3, with 2 bases in between. The data derive from a study of T-cell memory formation after mild COVID-19. From 5'RACE with constant-segment primers came TCR alpha and TCR beta cDNA libraries that carried sample barcodes and UMIs. TCRdb processed the 5' RACE reads anew with MiXCR; each CDR3 protein has one entry. The sample has around 340,000 distinct CDR3 sequences, 10% to 15% seen once. Sequences were obtained from PBMCs or a T cell subset sorted from them (not recorded which). The sequence was obtained from a man between 18 and 35 years old who had mild COVID-19 (a few samples of this study predate the infection). Cell type and time point are not known. The chain is built from TRBV2 and TRBJ1-3, with D unresolved. CDR3 in amino acids: CASSYGNTIYF. The CDR3 region has the DNA TGTGCCAGCAGTTATGGAAACACCATATATTTT.